The present T cell receptor beta chain was sequenced within a study of neoadjuvant anti-PD-1 for oral cavity cancer. This sample's time point: after neoadjuvant nivolumab, at surgical resection. Patients had newly diagnosed, untreated stage II-IVA oral cavity squamous cell carcinoma. These oral cavity squamous cell carcinomas were HPV-negative and locally advanced. This CDR3 has 19 residues. By share, this clone counts as medium-sized. The repertoire was sequenced with immunoSEQ multiplex PCR; TCRdb's copy has only in-frame clones and lacks some. Of 37,000 or so clones listed, 35% to 45% are singletons.

This sequence was found in a person aged 40 to 85 with oral cavity squamous cell carcinoma. This chain links TRBV1 with TRBJ1-4. TRBV1 is described as a pseudogene. The specimen was tumor tissue, collected after nivolumab (anti-PD-1) treatment. The CDR3 reads CTSSQDPRDRTPTNEKLFF. The DNA of the CDR3 is TGCACCAGCAGCCAAGATCCGCGGGACCGAACCCCAACTAATGAAAAACTGTTTTTT.